This TCR beta chain was obtained from a study of PD-1 blockade in classical Hodgkin lymphoma. Using immunoSEQ multiplex PCR, the repertoire was profiled, and TCRdb retains in-frame clones only, with some absent. This table has approximately 8,200 clones, approximately 84% appearing once. This CDR3 has 14 residues. CDR1 is LNHNV and CDR2 is YYDKDF in the germline V gene (reference sequence). Trimming cost V 0 bases and J 4 bases, with 10 bases left between them. Study-wide findings and caveats: Unlike CD8+ TCR diversity, which did not rise significantly by C4D1, CD4+ TCR diversity did. Relative to healthy donors, newly diagnosed patients reportedly had lower baseline TCR diversity, which was reported as lower still in relapsed/refractory patients. Patients with a complete response exhibited baseline diversity comparable to newly diagnosed patients.

Concerning this clone itself: Its specificity is not known.

Brentuximab vedotin exposure varied, and every patient relapsed after autologous stem cell transplantation. The authors purified CD4+ T cells from thawed PBMCs by magnetic negative selection. The study recorded best responses of complete response, partial response or progressive disease. V and J are TRBV15 and TRBJ2-7, with unresolved D. The sequencing here drew on CD4+ T cells from blood, taken at baseline. This sequence originates from a human donor with classical Hodgkin lymphoma. The CDR3 protein is CATSRDGPPYEQYF. Written as DNA, the CDR3 is TGTGCCACCAGCAGAGATGGACCGCCTTACGAGCAGTACTTC. Full variable domain (remainder filled in from reference TRBV15 and TRBJ2-7): DAMVIQNPRYQVTQFGKPVTLSCSQTLNHNVMYWYQQKSSQAPKLLFHYYDKDFNNEADTPDNFQSRRPNTSFCFLDIRSPGLGDTAMYLCATSRDGPPYEQYFGPGTRLTVT.